Reported below is one T cell receptor beta chain. Its antigen is unidentified. The data stem from a study of regulatory T cells in long-lasting Graves disease. Study results and limitations: Thyroid tissue went unstudied; only peripheral blood was examined.

The germline gives CDR1 LNHDA, CDR2 SQIVND (reference sequence). The CDR3 is 14 amino acids. Trimming took off 7 bases at V and 7 bases at J, with 17 bases between the two ends. Relying on iRepertoire HTBI primers and Arm-PCR of CDR3 regions, the team built TCR beta libraries. One entry per CDR3 protein, called by TCRdb with MiXCR from the multiplex PCR reads. The sample has 450,000 to 650,000 distinct CDR3 sequences; roughly a sixth are singletons. The time point was: newly diagnosed GD, antithyroid drugs for less than 3 months. PBMC-derived RNA was used for the TCR library. American Thyroid Association guidelines served as the basis for diagnosing Graves' disease. With EDTA tubes as the receptacles, about 8.1 milliliters of peripheral blood were drawn. Separately, the same data were catalogued under a study of T cells in Graves' hyperthyroidism and ophthalmopathy. Per that study: The HTBI set primed first-round TCR CDR3 RT-PCR.

The genes are TRBV19 and TRBJ1-5, with no clear D. The sequence derives from a woman aged 40-65 years with Graves disease. The source was peripheral blood mononuclear cells (PBMCs), collected at new diagnosis, from a patient treated with antithyroid drugs. DNA for the CDR3: TGTGCCAGTACCCCCCGCGAGCTCGGGCAGCCCCAGCATTTT. Amino acids: CASTPRELGQPQHF.